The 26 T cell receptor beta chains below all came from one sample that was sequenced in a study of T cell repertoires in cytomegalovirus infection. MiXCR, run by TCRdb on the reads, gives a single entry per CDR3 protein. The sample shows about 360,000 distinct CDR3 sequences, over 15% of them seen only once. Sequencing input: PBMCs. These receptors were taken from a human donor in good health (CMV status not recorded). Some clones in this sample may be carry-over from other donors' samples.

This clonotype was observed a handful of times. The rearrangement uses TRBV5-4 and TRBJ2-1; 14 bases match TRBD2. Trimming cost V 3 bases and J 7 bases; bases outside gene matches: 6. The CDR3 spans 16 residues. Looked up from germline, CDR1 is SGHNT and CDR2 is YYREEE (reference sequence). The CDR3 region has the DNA TGTGCCAGCAGCTGGGGGACTAGCGGGAGTTCGAATGAGCAGTTCTTC. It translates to CASSWGTSGSSNEQFF.

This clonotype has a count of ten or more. For the CDR3, the DNA is TGTGCCAGCAGCTTAGGTGAAGGGATAGGTTATGGCTACACCTTC. As protein: CASSLGEGIGYGYTF. The chain links TRBV7-2 to TRBJ1-2; D remains ambiguous. The CDR3 consists of 15 residues. V lost 1 base and J lost 5, with 14 bases in between. Germline loops: CDR1 SGHTA, CDR2 FQGNSA.

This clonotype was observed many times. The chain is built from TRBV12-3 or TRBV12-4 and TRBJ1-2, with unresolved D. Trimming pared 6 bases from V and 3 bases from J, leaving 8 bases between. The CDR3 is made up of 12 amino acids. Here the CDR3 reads CASSRKDYGYTF. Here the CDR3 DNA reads TGTGCCAGCAGCCGGAAGGACTATGGCTACACCTTC.

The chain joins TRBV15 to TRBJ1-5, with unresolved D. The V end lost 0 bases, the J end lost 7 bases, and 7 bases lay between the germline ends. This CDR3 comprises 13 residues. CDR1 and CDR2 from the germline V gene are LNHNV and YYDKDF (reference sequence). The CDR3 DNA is TGTGCCACCAGCAGAGAACGAAGACAGCCCCAGCATTTT. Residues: CATSRERRQPQHF. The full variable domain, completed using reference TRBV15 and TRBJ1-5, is DAMVIQNPRYQVTQFGKPVTLSCSQTLNHNVMYWYQQKSSQAPKLLFHYYDKDFNNEADTPDNFQSRRPNTSFCFLDIRSPGLGDTAMYLCATSRERRQPQHFGDGTRLSIL.

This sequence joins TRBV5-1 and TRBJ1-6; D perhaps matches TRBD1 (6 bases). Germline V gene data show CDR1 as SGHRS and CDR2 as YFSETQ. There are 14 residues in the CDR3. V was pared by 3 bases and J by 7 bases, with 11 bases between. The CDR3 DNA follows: TGCGCCAGCAGCTCCACAGGGCGGAATTCACCCCTCCACTTT. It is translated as CASSSTGRNSPLHF.

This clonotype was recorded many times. CDR3 protein: CASSQEALGSNEKLFF. The CDR3 nucleotides read TGCGCCAGCAGCCAAGAAGCCCTGGGGTCGAATGAAAAACTGTTTTTT. V usage is TRBV4-1 and J usage is TRBJ1-4; D not resolved. CDR1 MGHRA and CDR2 YSYEKL come from the germline V gene. V shed 0 bases and J shed 5 bases, with 13 bases lying between them. The CDR3 runs to 16 residues.

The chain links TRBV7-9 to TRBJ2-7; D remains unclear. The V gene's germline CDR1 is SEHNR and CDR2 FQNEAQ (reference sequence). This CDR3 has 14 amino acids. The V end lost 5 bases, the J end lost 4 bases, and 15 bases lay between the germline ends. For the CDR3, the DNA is TGTGCCAGCAGCCCGTCCGGGTCCGGGTACGAGCAGTACTTC. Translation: CASSPSGSGYEQYF. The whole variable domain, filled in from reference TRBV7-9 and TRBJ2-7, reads DTGVSQNPRHKITKRGQNVTFRCDPISEHNRLYWYRQTLGQGPEFLTYFQNEAQLEKSRLLSDRFSAERPKGSFSTLEIQRTEQGDSAMYLCASSPSGSGYEQYFGPGTRLTVT.

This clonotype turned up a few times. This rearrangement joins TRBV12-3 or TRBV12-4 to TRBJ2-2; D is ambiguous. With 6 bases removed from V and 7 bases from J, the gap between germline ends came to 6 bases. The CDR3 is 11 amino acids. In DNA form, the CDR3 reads TGTGCCAGCAGAGTTTTCGGGGAGCTGTTTTTT. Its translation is CASRVFGELFF.

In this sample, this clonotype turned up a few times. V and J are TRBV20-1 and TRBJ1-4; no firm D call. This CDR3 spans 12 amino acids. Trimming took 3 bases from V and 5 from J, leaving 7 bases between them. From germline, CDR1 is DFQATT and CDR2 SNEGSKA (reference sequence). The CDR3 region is CSARWGNEKLFF. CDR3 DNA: TGCAGTGCTAGGTGGGGAAATGAAAAACTGTTTTTT.

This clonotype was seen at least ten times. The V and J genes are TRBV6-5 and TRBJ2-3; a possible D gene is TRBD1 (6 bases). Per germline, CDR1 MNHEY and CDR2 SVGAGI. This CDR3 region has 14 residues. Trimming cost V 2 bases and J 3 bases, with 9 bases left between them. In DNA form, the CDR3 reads TGTGCCAGCAGTTACCGGCAGGGGACAGATACGCAGTATTTT. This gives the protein CASSYRQGTDTQYF.

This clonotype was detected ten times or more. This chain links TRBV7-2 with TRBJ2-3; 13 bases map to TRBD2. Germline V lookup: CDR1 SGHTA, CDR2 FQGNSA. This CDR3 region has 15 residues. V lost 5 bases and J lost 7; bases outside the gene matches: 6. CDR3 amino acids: CASSAGLAGVNTQYF. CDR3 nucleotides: TGTGCCAGCAGCGCCGGACTAGCGGGAGTAAATACGCAGTATTTT.

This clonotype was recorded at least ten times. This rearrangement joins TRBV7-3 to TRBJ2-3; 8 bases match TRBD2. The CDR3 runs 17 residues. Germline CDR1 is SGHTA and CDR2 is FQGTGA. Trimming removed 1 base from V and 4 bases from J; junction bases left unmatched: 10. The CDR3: CASSLIGPGLGPDTQYF. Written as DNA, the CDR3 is TGTGCCAGCAGCTTAATTGGACCGGGACTAGGACCAGATACGCAGTATTTT.

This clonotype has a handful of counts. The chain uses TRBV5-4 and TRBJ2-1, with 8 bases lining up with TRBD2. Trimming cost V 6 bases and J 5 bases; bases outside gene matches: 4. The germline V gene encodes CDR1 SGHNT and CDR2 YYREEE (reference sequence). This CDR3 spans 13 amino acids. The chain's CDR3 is CASKISGNNEQFF. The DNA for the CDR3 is TGTGCCAGCAAAATTAGCGGGAACAATGAGCAGTTCTTC.

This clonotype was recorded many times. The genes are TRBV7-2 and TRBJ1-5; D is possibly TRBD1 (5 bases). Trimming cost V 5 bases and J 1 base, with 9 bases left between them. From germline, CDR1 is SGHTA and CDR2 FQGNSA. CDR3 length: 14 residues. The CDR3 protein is CASSRGGSNQPQHF. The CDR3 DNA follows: TGTGCCAGCAGCAGGGGTGGGAGCAATCAGCCCCAGCATTTT.

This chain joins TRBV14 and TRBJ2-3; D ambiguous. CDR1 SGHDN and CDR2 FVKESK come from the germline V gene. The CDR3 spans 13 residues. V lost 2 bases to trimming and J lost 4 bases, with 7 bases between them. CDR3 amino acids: CASSQLIADTQYF. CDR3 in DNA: TGTGCCAGCAGCCAACTCATCGCAGATACGCAGTATTTT. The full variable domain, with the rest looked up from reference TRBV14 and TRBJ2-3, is EAGVTQFPSHSVIEKGQTVTLRCDPISGHDNLYWYRRVMGKEIKFLLHFVKESKQDESGMPNNRFLAERTGGTYSTLKVQPAELEDSGVYFCASSQLIADTQYFGPGTRLTVL.

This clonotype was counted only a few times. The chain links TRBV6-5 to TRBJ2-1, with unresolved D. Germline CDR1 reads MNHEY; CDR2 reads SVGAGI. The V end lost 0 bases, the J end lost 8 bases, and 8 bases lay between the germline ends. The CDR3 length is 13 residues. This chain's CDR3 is CASSYSKAYEQFF. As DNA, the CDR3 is TGTGCCAGCAGTTACTCGAAAGCGTATGAGCAGTTCTTC.

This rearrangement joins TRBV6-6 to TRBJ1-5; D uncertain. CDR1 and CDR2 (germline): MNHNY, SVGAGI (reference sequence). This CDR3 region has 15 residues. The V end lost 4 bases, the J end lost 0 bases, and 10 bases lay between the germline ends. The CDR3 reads CASSSTRGSNQPQHF. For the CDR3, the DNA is TGTGCCAGCAGTTCGACCCGGGGTAGCAATCAGCCCCAGCATTTT.

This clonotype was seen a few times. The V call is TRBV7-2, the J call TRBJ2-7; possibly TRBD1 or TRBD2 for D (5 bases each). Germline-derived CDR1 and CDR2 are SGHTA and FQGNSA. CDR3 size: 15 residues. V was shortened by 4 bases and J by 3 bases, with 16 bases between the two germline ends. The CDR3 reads CASSSPGIGDYEQYF. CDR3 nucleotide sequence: TGTGCCAGCAGCTCCCCGGGGATAGGGGACTACGAGCAGTACTTC.

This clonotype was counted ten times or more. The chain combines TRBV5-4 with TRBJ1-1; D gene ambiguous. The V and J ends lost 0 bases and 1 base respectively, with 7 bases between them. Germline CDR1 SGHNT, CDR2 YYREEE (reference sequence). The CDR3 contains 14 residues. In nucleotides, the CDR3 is TGTGCCAGCAGCTTGGAGACAAGGAACACTGAAGCTTTCTTT. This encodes CASSLETRNTEAFF.

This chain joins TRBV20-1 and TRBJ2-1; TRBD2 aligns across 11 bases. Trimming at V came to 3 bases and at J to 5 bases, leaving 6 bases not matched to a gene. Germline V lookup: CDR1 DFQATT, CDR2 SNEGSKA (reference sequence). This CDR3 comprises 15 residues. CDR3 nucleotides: TGCAGTGCTAGGCGTAGCGGGAGGGAGAACAATGAGCAGTTCTTC. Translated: CSARRSGRENNEQFF.

DNA of the CDR3: TGCAGTGCCGGGACTAGCGGGGGAGATACGCAGTATTTT. It codes for CSAGTSGGDTQYF. This chain connects TRBV20-1 to TRBJ2-3; 14 nucleotides match TRBD2. After removal of 6 bases from V and 5 bases from J, the junction contained 1 base not matched to a gene. Germline CDR1 and CDR2: DFQATT and SNEGSKA (reference sequence). The CDR3 has 13 residues.

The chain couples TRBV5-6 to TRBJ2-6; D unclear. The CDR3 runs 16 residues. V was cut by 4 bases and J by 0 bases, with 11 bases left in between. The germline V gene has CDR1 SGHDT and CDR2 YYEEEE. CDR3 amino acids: CASSTTRFSGANVLTF. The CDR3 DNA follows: TGTGCCAGCAGCACCACAAGATTCTCTGGGGCCAACGTCCTGACTTTC.

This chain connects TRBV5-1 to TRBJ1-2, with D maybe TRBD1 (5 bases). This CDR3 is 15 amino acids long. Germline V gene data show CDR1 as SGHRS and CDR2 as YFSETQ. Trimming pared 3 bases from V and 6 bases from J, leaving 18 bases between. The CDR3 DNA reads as TGCGCCAGCAGCTCAAAAACGGGGGGAGTGAATGGCTACACCTTC. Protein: CASSSKTGGVNGYTF.

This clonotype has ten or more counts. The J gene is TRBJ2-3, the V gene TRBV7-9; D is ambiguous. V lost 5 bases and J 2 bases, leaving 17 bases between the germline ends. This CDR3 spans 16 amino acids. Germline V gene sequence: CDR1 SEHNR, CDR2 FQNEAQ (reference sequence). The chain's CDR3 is CASSQTRDDSTDTQYF. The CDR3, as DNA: TGTGCCAGCAGCCAGACGCGAGACGACTCCACAGATACGCAGTATTTT.

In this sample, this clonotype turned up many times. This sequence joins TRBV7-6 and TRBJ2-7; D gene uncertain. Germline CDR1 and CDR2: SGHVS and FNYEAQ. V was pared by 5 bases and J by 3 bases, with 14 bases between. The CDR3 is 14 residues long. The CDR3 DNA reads TGTGCCAGCAGCGTTAACTCCGGTAGCTACGAGCAGTACTTC. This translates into CASSVNSGSYEQYF.

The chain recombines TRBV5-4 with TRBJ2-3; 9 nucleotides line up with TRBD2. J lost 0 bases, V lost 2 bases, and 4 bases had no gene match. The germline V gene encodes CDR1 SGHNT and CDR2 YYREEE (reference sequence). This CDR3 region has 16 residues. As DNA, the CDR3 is TGTGCCAGCAGCTTTCTAGCGGGGCGAAGCACAGATACGCAGTATTTT. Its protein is CASSFLAGRSTDTQYF.